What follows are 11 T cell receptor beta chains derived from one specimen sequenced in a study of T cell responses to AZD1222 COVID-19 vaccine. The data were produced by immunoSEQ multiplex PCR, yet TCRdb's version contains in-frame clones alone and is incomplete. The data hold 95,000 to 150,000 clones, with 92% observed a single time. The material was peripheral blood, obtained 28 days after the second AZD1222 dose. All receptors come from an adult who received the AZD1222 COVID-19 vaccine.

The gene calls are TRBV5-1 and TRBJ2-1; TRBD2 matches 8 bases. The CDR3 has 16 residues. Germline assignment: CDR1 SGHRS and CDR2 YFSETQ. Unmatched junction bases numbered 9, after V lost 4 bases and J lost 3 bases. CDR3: CASSVGSGAFYNEQFF. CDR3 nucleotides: TGCGCCAGCAGCGTTGGTAGCGGGGCCTTCTACAATGAGCAGTTCTTC.

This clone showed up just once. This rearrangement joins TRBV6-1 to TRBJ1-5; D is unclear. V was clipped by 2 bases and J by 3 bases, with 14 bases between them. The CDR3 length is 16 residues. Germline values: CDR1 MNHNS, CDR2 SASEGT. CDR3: CASSELASGNNQPQHF. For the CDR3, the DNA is TGTGCCAGCAGTGAACTCGCCTCGGGGAACAATCAGCCCCAGCATTTT.

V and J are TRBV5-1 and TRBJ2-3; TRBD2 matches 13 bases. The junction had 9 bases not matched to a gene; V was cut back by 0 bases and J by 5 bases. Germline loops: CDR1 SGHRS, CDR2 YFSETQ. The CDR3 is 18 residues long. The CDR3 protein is CASSLGLAGGNPLDTQYF. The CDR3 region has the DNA TGCGCCAGCAGCTTGGGACTAGCGGGGGGAAACCCTCTAGATACGCAGTATTTT.

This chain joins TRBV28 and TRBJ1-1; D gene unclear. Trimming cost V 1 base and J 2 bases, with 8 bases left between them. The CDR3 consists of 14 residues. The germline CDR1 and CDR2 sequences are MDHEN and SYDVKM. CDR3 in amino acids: CASSLLDTNTEAFF. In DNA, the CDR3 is TGTGCCAGCAGTTTATTGGATACAAACACTGAAGCTTTCTTT.

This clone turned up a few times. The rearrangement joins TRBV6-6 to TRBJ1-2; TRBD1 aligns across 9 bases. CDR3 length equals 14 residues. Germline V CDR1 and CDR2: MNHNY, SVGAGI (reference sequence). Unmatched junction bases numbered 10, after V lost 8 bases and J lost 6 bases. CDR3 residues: CASGTGLVVNGYTF. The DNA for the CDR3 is TGTGCCAGCGGGACAGGGTTGGTAGTCAATGGCTACACCTTC.

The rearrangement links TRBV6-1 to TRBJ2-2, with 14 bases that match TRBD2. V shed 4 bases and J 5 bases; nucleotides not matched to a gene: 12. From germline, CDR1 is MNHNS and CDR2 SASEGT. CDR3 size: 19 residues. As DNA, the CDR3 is TGTGCCAGCAGTGCTCCCGGCGGACTAGCGGGAGGTCGGACCGGGGAGCTGTTTTTT. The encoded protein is CASSAPGGLAGGRTGELFF.

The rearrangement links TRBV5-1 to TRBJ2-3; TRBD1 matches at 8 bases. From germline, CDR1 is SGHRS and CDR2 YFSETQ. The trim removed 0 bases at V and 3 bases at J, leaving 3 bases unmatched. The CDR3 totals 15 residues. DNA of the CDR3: TGCGCCAGCAGCTTGGAAGACAGGGGAACAGATACGCAGTATTTT. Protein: CASSLEDRGTDTQYF.

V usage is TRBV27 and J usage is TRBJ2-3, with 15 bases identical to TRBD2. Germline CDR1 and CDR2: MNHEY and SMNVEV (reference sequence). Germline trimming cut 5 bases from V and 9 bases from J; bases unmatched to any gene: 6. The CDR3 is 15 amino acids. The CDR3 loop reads CASSREGTSGGTQYF. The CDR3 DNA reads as TGTGCCAGCAGTAGAGAGGGGACTAGCGGGGGGACGCAGTATTTT.

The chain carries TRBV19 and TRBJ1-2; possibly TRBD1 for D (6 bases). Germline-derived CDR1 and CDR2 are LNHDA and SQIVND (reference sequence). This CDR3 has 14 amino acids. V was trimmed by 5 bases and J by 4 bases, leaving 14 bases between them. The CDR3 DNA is TGTGCCAGTAGTCCGGAGGGACAAATCTATGGCTACACCTTC. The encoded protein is CASSPEGQIYGYTF.

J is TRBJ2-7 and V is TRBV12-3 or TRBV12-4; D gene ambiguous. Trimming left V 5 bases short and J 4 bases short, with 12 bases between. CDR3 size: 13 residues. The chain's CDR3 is CASSPESRYEQYF. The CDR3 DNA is TGTGCCAGCAGTCCCGAAAGCAGGTACGAGCAGTACTTC.

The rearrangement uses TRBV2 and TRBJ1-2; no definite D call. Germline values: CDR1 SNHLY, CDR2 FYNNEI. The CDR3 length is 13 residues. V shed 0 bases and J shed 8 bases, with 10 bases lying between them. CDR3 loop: CASSEALARGYTF. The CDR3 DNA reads TGTGCCAGCAGTGAAGCGCTGGCGCGGGGCTACACCTTC.